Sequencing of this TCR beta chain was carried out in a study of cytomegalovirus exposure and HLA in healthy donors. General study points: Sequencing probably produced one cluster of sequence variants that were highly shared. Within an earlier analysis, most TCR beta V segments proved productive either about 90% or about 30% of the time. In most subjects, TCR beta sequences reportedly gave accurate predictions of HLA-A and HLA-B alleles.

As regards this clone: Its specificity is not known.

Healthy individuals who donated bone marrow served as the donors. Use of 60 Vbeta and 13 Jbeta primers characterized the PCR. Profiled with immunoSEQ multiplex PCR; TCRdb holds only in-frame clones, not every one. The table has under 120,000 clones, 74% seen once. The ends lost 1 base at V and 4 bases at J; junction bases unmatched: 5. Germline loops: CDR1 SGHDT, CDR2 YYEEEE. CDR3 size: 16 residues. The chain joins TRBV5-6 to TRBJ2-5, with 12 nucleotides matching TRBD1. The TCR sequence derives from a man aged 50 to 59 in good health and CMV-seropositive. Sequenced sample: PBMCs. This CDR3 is CASSLTGQGAIETQYF. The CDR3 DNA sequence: TGTGCCAGCAGCTTGACGGGACAGGGGGCAATAGAGACCCAGTACTTC.